The T cell receptor beta chain described here comes from a study of blood T cell repertoires in COVID-19. For the study at large: The United States, Italy and Spain were the sources of the acute and convalescent COVID-19 samples.

Trimming left V 4 bases short and J 4 bases short, with 12 bases between. This CDR3 spans 13 amino acids. Germline-derived CDR1 and CDR2 are SGHKS and YYEKEE (reference sequence). TCRdb's table, derived via immunoSEQ multiplex PCR, lists solely in-frame clones and lacks some. The sample has about 140,000 clones, about four fifths seen once. This clone has just a few counts. The TCR comes from a human donor in a cohort sampled during active COVID-19. Sequencing input: peripheral blood. The gene calls are TRBV5-5 and TRBJ2-7; possible D gene TRBD2, 6 bases. This chain's CDR3 is CASSRRDFYEQYF. The CDR3, as DNA: TGTGCCAGCAGCCGACGGGACTTTTACGAGCAGTACTTC.